Sequencing of this TCR beta chain was carried out in a study of CD8 T cells in ankylosing spondylitis. Study-wide results and limits: Reports say disease-linked clones showed up significantly more in matched ankylosing spondylitis synovial fluid. Peripheral blood held disease-linked clones only at relatively low frequency, and these were CD8+. Some of the motif variants had earlier been found in reactive arthritis patients' fluid and blood.

Construction of TCR beta libraries was performed using quantitative 5'-RACE with molecular barcodes. TCRdb re-called the 5' RACE reads through MiXCR, storing one row per CDR3 protein. The repertoire holds around 180,000 distinct CDR3 sequences, with about an eighth as singletons. Germline CDR1 is MNHEY and CDR2 is SVGEGT. V shed 7 bases and J shed 7 bases, with 20 bases lying between them. This CDR3 comprises 15 residues. There are many counts of this clonotype. Its antigen is not known. Material: blood, either unsorted or a sorted T cell fraction (not recorded which). The chain couples TRBV6-2 or TRBV6-3 to TRBJ2-1; TRBD2 is a possible D gene (6 bases). The sequence came from a female donor with ankylosing spondylitis or in good health (not recorded which). This CDR3 is CASNRRTPRGNEQFF. Written as DNA, the CDR3 is TGTGCCAGCAACCGAAGGACACCCCGGGGGAATGAGCAGTTCTTC.